This section outlines one T cell receptor (beta chain) sequence together with its context. The data are from a study of blood T cell repertoires in COVID-19. Overall study context: PBMCs, B-cell-depleted T cells, or T cells provided the cDNA or gDNA that made up the material.

The V and J ends lost 1 base and 2 bases respectively, with 15 bases between them. Germline assignment: CDR1 SGHRS and CDR2 YFSETQ. This CDR3 has 16 amino acids. In the original processing: Estimation of nucleated cell counts relied on the amplification of reference gene primers. Clones were sequenced by immunoSEQ multiplex PCR, and TCRdb holds only the in-frame ones, with some missing. The V and J calls and clone size come from that table; D and trimming were worked out from the DNA. The sample comprises over 30,000 clones, more than 75% of which are singletons, and approximately 40% rests with the top ten.

Sequencing was performed on peripheral blood. This sequence joins TRBV5-1 and TRBJ1-1, with D possibly being TRBD1 (6 bases). The origin of this receptor is a man aged 80 or over with active or convalescent COVID-19. The CDR3 loop reads CASSLSRGEVNTEAFF. Here the CDR3 DNA reads TGCGCCAGCAGCTTGTCCAGGGGTGAAGTCAACACTGAAGCTTTCTTT.